The present T cell receptor beta chain was sequenced within a study of blood T cell repertoires in COVID-19. Clones were read by immunoSEQ multiplex PCR, and TCRdb kept only the in-frame ones, dropping some. The sample contains roughly 250,000 clones, around 87% of which appear only once. CDR3 length: 15 residues. Germline V gene sequence: CDR1 SGHAT, CDR2 FQNNGV. The V gene lost 1 base and the J gene lost 0 bases, with 9 bases spanning the gap. This rearrangement joins TRBV11-2 to TRBJ1-2; no firm D call. Sequencing used PBMCs or T cells enriched from blood (not recorded which). This TCR came from a woman aged 45-65 years who had recovered from COVID-19. Here the CDR3 reads CASSLAAGSNYGYTF. The CDR3 DNA reads as TGTGCCAGCAGCTTAGCTGCAGGTTCTAACTATGGCTACACCTTC. Full variable domain (remainder filled in from reference TRBV11-2 and TRBJ1-2): EAGVAQSPRYKIIEKRQSVAFWCNPISGHATLYWYQQILGQGPKLLIQFQNNGVVDDSQLPKDRFSAERLKGVDSTLKIQPAKLEDSAVYLCASSLAAGSNYGYTFGSGTRLTVV.